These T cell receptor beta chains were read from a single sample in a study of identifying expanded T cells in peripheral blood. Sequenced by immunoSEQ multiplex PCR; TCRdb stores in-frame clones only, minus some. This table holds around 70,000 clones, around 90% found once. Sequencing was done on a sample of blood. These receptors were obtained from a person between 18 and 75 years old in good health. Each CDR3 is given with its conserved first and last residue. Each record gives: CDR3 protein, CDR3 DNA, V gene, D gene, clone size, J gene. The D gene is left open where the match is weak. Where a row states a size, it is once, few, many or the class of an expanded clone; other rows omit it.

CDR3 protein: CAWSVFPQGSEAFF
CDR3 DNA: TGTGCCTGGAGTGTATTCCCGCAGGGGAGTGAAGCTTTCTTT
V gene: TRBV30
D gene: NA
clone size: NA
J gene: TRBJ1-1

CDR3 protein: CASTLPPGQVETQYF
CDR3 DNA: TGTGCCAGCACCCTCCCCCCTGGACAGGTTGAGACCCAGTACTTC
V gene: TRBV7-8
D gene: TRBD1
clone size: NA
J gene: TRBJ2-5

CDR3 protein: CASSEFGSSNTGELFF
CDR3 DNA: TGTGCCAGCAGCGAGTTTGGTAGCAGCAACACCGGGGAGCTGTTTTTT
V gene: TRBV5-5
D gene: NA
clone size: NA
J gene: TRBJ2-2

CDR3 protein: CASSLALRTGTEEQYF
CDR3 DNA: TGTGCCAGCAGCTTAGCGCTAAGGACAGGGACGGAAGAGCAGTACTTC
V gene: TRBV7-9
D gene: TRBD1
clone size: once
J gene: TRBJ2-7

CDR3 protein: CASSIQGPYNEQFF
CDR3 DNA: TGTGCCAGCAGTATTCAAGGTCCCTACAATGAGCAGTTCTTC
V gene: TRBV7-9
D gene: NA
clone size: NA
J gene: TRBJ2-1

CDR3 protein: CSVVPLGTDPYEQYF
CDR3 DNA: TGCAGCGTCGTGCCACTTGGGACGGACCCCTACGAGCAGTACTTC
V gene: TRBV29-1
D gene: NA
clone size: NA
J gene: TRBJ2-7

CDR3 protein: CASSTYQETQYF
CDR3 DNA: TGTGCCAGCAGCACGTACCAAGAGACCCAGTACTTC
V gene: TRBV7-8
D gene: NA
clone size: once
J gene: TRBJ2-5

CDR3 protein: CASSSESGEAYEQYF
CDR3 DNA: TGTGCCAGCAGCTCAGAATCAGGGGAAGCCTACGAGCAGTACTTC
V gene: TRBV7-6
D gene: NA
clone size: NA
J gene: TRBJ2-7

CDR3 protein: CASSPDLWGTKNIQYF
CDR3 DNA: TGTGCCAGCAGCCCCGATTTATGGGGGACCAAAAACATTCAGTACTTC
V gene: TRBV7-8
D gene: NA
clone size: NA
J gene: TRBJ2-4

CDR3 protein: CASSITVGSNQPQHF
CDR3 DNA: TGTGCCAGTAGTATCACAGTTGGCAGCAATCAGCCCCAGCATTTT
V gene: TRBV19
D gene: NA
clone size: NA
J gene: TRBJ1-5

CDR3 protein: CASSSTSSAGELFF
CDR3 DNA: TGCGCCAGCAGCTCTACTAGCTCCGCCGGGGAGCTGTTTTTT
V gene: TRBV5-1
D gene: NA
clone size: NA
J gene: TRBJ2-2

CDR3 protein: CASSEGNTGELFF
CDR3 DNA: TGCGCCAGCAGTGAAGGGAACACCGGGGAGCTGTTTTTT
V gene: TRBV5-1
D gene: NA
clone size: NA
J gene: TRBJ2-2

CDR3 protein: CASSVPAGTNYGYTF
CDR3 DNA: TGTGCCAGCAGTGTCCCGGCGGGCACTAACTATGGCTACACCTTC
V gene: TRBV6-1
D gene: NA
clone size: once
J gene: TRBJ1-2

CDR3 protein: CASSLGLRGEQYF
CDR3 DNA: TGTGCCAGCAGCTTGGGACTTCGGGGCGAGCAGTACTTC
V gene: TRBV7-3
D gene: NA
clone size: NA
J gene: TRBJ2-7

CDR3 protein: CASSLRTGYDEQYF
CDR3 DNA: TGCGCCAGCAGCTTGAGGACAGGGTACGACGAGCAGTACTTC
V gene: TRBV5-1
D gene: TRBD1
clone size: NA
J gene: TRBJ2-7

CDR3 protein: CASSPQGAYYGYTF
CDR3 DNA: TGTGCCAGCAGCCCTCAAGGGGCCTACTATGGCTACACCTTC
V gene: TRBV11-2
D gene: NA
clone size: few
J gene: TRBJ1-2

CDR3 protein: CASSFGTSGYTF
CDR3 DNA: TGTGCCAGCAGCTTCGGGACAAGTGGCTACACCTTC
V gene: TRBV7-2
D gene: NA
clone size: NA
J gene: TRBJ1-2

CDR3 protein: CASTPRTGSFYEQYF
CDR3 DNA: TGTGCCAGCACCCCAAGGACAGGGAGTTTCTACGAGCAGTACTTC
V gene: TRBV6-1
D gene: TRBD1
clone size: NA
J gene: TRBJ2-7

CDR3 protein: CAWEPTGEKLFF
CDR3 DNA: TGTGCCTGGGAACCCACGGGAGAAAAACTGTTTTTT
V gene: TRBV30
D gene: NA
clone size: NA
J gene: TRBJ1-4

CDR3 protein: CASIEDRGSYEQYF
CDR3 DNA: TGTGCCAGCATCGAGGACAGGGGATCGTACGAGCAGTACTTC
V gene: TRBV2
D gene: TRBD1
clone size: NA
J gene: TRBJ2-7

CDR3 protein: CASGLVLWDEKLFF
CDR3 DNA: TGTGCTAGTGGTTTGGTACTCTGGGATGAAAAACTGTTTTTT
V gene: TRBV12-5
D gene: NA
clone size: NA
J gene: TRBJ1-4

CDR3 protein: CASSWGRGAGSGSGELFF
CDR3 DNA: TGTGCCAGCAGCTGGGGGCGAGGGGCCGGGAGCGGGAGCGGGGAGCTGTTTTTT
V gene: TRBV5-4
D gene: TRBD2
clone size: NA
J gene: TRBJ2-2

CDR3 protein: CASSIRTGEFEQYF
CDR3 DNA: TGTGCCAGCAGCATTAGGACAGGGGAGTTCGAGCAGTACTTC
V gene: TRBV11-2
D gene: TRBD1
clone size: once
J gene: TRBJ2-7

CDR3 protein: CSVVPGTRTYEQYF
CDR3 DNA: TGCAGCGTTGTACCCGGGACTAGGACCTACGAGCAGTACTTC
V gene: TRBV29-1
D gene: TRBD2
clone size: once
J gene: TRBJ2-7

CDR3 protein: CASSRWGGGEETQYF
CDR3 DNA: TGTGCCAGCAGCCGGTGGGGCGGGGGGGAAGAGACCCAGTACTTC
V gene: TRBV7-2
D gene: TRBD2
clone size: NA
J gene: TRBJ2-5

CDR3 protein: CASSPQGGWTGELFF
CDR3 DNA: TGTGCCAGCAGCCCCCAGGGGGGTTGGACCGGGGAGCTGTTTTTT
V gene: TRBV9
D gene: NA
clone size: NA
J gene: TRBJ2-2

CDR3 protein: CSVAWTGKAFF
CDR3 DNA: TGCAGCGTCGCCTGGACAGGGAAAGCTTTCTTT
V gene: TRBV29-1
D gene: TRBD1
clone size: NA
J gene: TRBJ1-1

CDR3 protein: CASSDTNTAAFF
CDR3 DNA: TGTGCCAGCAGTGATACTAACACAGCAGCTTTCTTT
V gene: TRBV2
D gene: NA
clone size: NA
J gene: TRBJ1-1

CDR3 protein: CASSPPLAGGPETQYF
CDR3 DNA: TGTGCCAGCTCACCACCGCTAGCGGGGGGGCCAGAGACCCAGTACTTC
V gene: TRBV18
D gene: TRBD2
clone size: NA
J gene: TRBJ2-5

CDR3 protein: CASSYSPVQDTQYF
CDR3 DNA: TGTGCCAGCAGTTACTCCCCCGTCCAGGATACGCAGTATTTT
V gene: TRBV6-5
D gene: NA
clone size: NA
J gene: TRBJ2-3

CDR3 protein: CASSQQGLTFYEQYF
CDR3 DNA: TGCGCCAGCAGCCAACAGGGACTTACCTTCTACGAGCAGTACTTC
V gene: TRBV23-1
D gene: NA
clone size: NA
J gene: TRBJ2-7

CDR3 protein: CSARMHEQFF
CDR3 DNA: TGCAGTGCTAGAATGCATGAGCAGTTCTTC
V gene: TRBV20-1
D gene: NA
clone size: NA
J gene: TRBJ2-1

CDR3 protein: CASSPGQGAGEQYF
CDR3 DNA: TGTGCCAGCAGCCCAGGACAGGGGGCGGGAGAGCAGTACTTC
V gene: TRBV7-2
D gene: TRBD1
clone size: NA
J gene: TRBJ2-7

CDR3 protein: CASSLEITRTDTQYF
CDR3 DNA: TGTGCCAGCAGCTTGGAAATCACGAGGACAGATACGCAGTATTTT
V gene: TRBV5-6
D gene: NA
clone size: NA
J gene: TRBJ2-3

CDR3 protein: CASSLAGKNGYTF
CDR3 DNA: TGTGCCAGCAGCTTAGCGGGAAAGAATGGCTACACCTTC
V gene: TRBV7-6
D gene: NA
clone size: NA
J gene: TRBJ1-2

CDR3 protein: CASSYEGLAGYKEQYF
CDR3 DNA: TGTGCCAGCAGCTATGAGGGACTAGCGGGATATAAGGAGCAGTACTTC
V gene: TRBV7-2
D gene: TRBD2
clone size: once
J gene: TRBJ2-7

CDR3 protein: CASSLAWDLGETADTQYF
CDR3 DNA: TGTGCCAGCAGCTTAGCGTGGGATCTTGGCGAAACTGCAGATACGCAGTATTTT
V gene: TRBV7-6
D gene: NA
clone size: NA
J gene: TRBJ2-3

CDR3 protein: CAWSSGRAHEQYF
CDR3 DNA: TGTGCCTGGAGCTCAGGCCGCGCCCACGAGCAGTACTTC
V gene: TRBV30
D gene: NA
clone size: NA
J gene: TRBJ2-7

CDR3 protein: CASSPASGRNEQYF
CDR3 DNA: TGTGCCAGCAGCCCGGCCAGCGGGAGGAACGAGCAGTACTTC
V gene: TRBV7-2
D gene: TRBD2
clone size: NA
J gene: TRBJ2-7

CDR3 protein: CASSLWTNPETQYF
CDR3 DNA: TGTGCCAGCAGCCTCTGGACAAATCCCGAGACCCAGTACTTC
V gene: TRBV7-9
D gene: NA
clone size: NA
J gene: TRBJ2-5

CDR3 protein: CASSLGWGDQPQHF
CDR3 DNA: TGCGCCAGCAGCTTGGGGTGGGGGGATCAGCCCCAGCATTTT
V gene: TRBV5-1
D gene: NA
clone size: NA
J gene: TRBJ1-5

CDR3 protein: CSVDSGYGYTF
CDR3 DNA: TGCAGCGTTGATTCGGGTTATGGCTACACCTTC
V gene: TRBV29-1
D gene: NA
clone size: once
J gene: TRBJ1-2

CDR3 protein: CASSFSGGEKKLFF
CDR3 DNA: TGTGCCAGCAGTTTTTCAGGGGGCGAGAAGAAGCTGTTTTTT
V gene: TRBV2
D gene: TRBD1
clone size: NA
J gene: TRBJ2-2

CDR3 protein: CASSQRAGGDTQYF
CDR3 DNA: TGCGCCAGCAGCCAGAGGGCCGGCGGCGATACGCAGTATTTT
V gene: TRBV4-3
D gene: NA
clone size: NA
J gene: TRBJ2-3

CDR3 protein: CASSVRDKDTGELFF
CDR3 DNA: TGCGCCAGCAGCGTCCGGGACAAGGACACCGGGGAGCTGTTTTTT
V gene: TRBV5-1
D gene: NA
clone size: NA
J gene: TRBJ2-2

CDR3 protein: CASSYAGDEKLFF
CDR3 DNA: TGTGCCAGCAGTTACGCAGGGGACGAAAAACTGTTTTTT
V gene: TRBV6-5
D gene: NA
clone size: NA
J gene: TRBJ1-4

CDR3 protein: CASSLLAGNSYEQYF
CDR3 DNA: TGTGCCAGCAGCTTGCTAGCGGGTAACTCCTACGAGCAGTACTTC
V gene: TRBV7-2
D gene: TRBD2
clone size: NA
J gene: TRBJ2-7

CDR3 protein: CASSARTGSNQPQHF
CDR3 DNA: TGTGCCAGCAGTGCCCGGACAGGCAGCAATCAGCCCCAGCATTTT
V gene: TRBV2
D gene: TRBD1
clone size: NA
J gene: TRBJ1-5

CDR3 protein: CATSRARTEAFF
CDR3 DNA: TGTGCCACCAGCAGAGCAAGGACTGAAGCTTTCTTT
V gene: TRBV15
D gene: NA
clone size: NA
J gene: TRBJ1-1

CDR3 protein: CASTKGTGRGYTF
CDR3 DNA: TGTGCCAGCACCAAGGGGACAGGGCGGGGCTACACCTTC
V gene: TRBV9
D gene: TRBD1
clone size: NA
J gene: TRBJ1-2

CDR3 protein: CASSSWGLARNEQFF
CDR3 DNA: TGTGCCAGCAGTTCCTGGGGACTAGCGAGGAATGAGCAGTTCTTC
V gene: TRBV28
D gene: TRBD2
clone size: NA
J gene: TRBJ2-1

CDR3 protein: CASSLGRAEHSYGYTF
CDR3 DNA: TGCGCCAGCAGCTTGGGCAGGGCCGAACACTCCTATGGCTACACCTTC
V gene: TRBV5-1
D gene: NA
clone size: NA
J gene: TRBJ1-2